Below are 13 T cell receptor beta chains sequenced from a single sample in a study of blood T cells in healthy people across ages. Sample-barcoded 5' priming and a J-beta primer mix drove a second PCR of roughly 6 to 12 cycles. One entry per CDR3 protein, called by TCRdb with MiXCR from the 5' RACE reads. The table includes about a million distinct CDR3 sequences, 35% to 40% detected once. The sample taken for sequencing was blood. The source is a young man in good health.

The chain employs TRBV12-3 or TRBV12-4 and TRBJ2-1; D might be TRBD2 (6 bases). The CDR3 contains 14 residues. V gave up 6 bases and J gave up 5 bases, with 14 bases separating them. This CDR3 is CASSPGGGNNEQFF. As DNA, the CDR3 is TGTGCCAGCAGCCCTGGGGGAGGCAACAATGAGCAGTTCTTC.

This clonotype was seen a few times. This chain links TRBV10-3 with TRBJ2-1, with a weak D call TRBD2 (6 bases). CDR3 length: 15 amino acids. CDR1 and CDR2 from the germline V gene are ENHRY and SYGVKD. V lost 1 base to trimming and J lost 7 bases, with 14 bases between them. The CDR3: CAISEFQGGRNEQFF. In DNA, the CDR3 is TGTGCCATCAGTGAGTTCCAGGGAGGTCGGAATGAGCAGTTCTTC.

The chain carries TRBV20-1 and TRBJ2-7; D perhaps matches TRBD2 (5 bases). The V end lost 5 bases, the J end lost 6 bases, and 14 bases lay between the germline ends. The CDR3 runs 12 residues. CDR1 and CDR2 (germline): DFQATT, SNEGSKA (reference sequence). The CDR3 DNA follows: TGCAGTGCTCAAGACCTAGCAGCCGAGCAGTACTTC. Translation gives CSAQDLAAEQYF.

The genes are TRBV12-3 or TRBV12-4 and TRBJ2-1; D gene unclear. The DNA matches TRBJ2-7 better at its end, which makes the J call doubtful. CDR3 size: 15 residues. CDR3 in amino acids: CASSWTESSYNEQYF. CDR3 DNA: TGTGCCAGCAGTTGGACCGAGAGCTCCTACAATGAGCAGTACTTC.

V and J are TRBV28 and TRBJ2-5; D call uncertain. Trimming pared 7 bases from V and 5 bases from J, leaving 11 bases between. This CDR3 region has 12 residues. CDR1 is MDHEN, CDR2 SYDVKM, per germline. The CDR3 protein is CASNRSPETQYF. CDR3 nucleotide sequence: TGTGCCAGCAACCGTTCGCCCGAGACCCAGTACTTC. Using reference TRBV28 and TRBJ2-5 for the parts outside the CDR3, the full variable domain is DVKVTQSSRYLVKRTGEKVFLECVQDMDHENMFWYRQDPGLGLRLIYFSYDVKMKEKGDIPEGYSVSREKKERFSLILESASTNQTSMYLCASNRSPETQYFGPGTRLLVL.

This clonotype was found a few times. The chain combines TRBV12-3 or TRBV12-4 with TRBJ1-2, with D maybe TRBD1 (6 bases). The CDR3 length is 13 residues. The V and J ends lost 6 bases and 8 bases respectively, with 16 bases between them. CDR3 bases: TGTGCCAGCAGCATGTACAGGGTGAGCGGCTACACCTTC. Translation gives CASSMYRVSGYTF.

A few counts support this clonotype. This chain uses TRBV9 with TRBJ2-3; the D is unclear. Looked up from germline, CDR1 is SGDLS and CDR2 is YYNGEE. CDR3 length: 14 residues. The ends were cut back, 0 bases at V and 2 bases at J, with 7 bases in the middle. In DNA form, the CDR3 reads TGTGCCAGCAGCGTAGATATAAACACAGATACGCAGTATTTT. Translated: CASSVDINTDTQYF.

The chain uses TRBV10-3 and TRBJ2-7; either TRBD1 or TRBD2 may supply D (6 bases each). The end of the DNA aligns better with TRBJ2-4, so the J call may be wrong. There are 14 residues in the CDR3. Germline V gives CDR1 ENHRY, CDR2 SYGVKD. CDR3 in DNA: TGTGCCATCAGTGAGGGGGGCGGGGAAAACATTCAGTACTTC. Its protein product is CAISEGGGENIQYF.

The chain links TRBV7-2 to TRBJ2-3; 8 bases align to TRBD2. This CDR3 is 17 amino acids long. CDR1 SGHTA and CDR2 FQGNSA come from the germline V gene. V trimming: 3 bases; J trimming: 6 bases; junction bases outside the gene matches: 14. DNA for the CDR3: TGTGCCAGCAGCTTTCTCCAGGGACTAGAAGCTTTGGATACGCAGTATTTT. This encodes CASSFLQGLEALDTQYF.

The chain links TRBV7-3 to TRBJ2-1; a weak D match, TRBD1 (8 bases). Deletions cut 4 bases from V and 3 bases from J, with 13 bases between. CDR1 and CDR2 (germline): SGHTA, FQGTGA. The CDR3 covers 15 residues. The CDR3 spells CASSSTGGVYNEQFF. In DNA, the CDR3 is TGTGCCAGCAGCTCAACAGGGGGGGTCTACAATGAGCAGTTCTTC.

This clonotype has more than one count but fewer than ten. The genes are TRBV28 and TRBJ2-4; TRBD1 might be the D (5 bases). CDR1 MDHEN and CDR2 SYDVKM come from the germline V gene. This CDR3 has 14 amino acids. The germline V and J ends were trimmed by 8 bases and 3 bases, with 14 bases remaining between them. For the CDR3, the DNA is TGTGCCAGCGCATACCGGACAAACAAAAACATTCAGTACTTC. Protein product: CASAYRTNKNIQYF. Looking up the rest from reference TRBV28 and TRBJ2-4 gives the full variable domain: DVKVTQSSRYLVKRTGEKVFLECVQDMDHENMFWYRQDPGLGLRLIYFSYDVKMKEKGDIPEGYSVSREKKERFSLILESASTNQTSMYLCASAYRTNKNIQYFGAGTRLSVL.

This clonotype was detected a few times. The CDR3 nucleotides are TGTGCCAGCAGCCACCGAGGGGATAGCACTGAAGCTTTCTTT. As protein: CASSHRGDSTEAFF. This sequence joins TRBV3-1 and TRBJ1-1; possible D gene TRBD1, 5 bases. Trimming cost V 3 bases and J 4 bases, with 12 bases left between them. The germline V gene has CDR1 LGHDT and CDR2 YNNKEL (reference sequence). The length of the CDR3 is 14 residues.

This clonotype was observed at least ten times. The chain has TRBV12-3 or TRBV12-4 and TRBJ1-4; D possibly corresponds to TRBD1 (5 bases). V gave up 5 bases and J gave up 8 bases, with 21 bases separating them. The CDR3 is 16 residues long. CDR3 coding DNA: TGTGCCAGCAGTGGACATTCAGCGACGGCGGGGGAAAAACTGTTTTTT. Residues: CASSGHSATAGEKLFF.